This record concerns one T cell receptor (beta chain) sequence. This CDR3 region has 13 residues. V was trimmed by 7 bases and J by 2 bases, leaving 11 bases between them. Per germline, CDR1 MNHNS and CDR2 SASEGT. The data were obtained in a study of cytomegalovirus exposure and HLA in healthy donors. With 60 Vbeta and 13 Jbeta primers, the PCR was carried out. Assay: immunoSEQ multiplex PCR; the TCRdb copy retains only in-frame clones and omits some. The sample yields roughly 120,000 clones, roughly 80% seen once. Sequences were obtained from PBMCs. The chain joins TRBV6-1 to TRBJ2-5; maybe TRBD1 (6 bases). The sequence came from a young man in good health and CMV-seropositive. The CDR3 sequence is CASTRTAQETQYF. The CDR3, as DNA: TGTGCCAGCACCCGGACAGCTCAAGAGACCCAGTACTTC.